This T cell receptor beta chain was captured by sequencing in a study of B cell selection in AIRE deficiency. Study findings and constraints: Around 30% of healthy-shared Treg TCRbeta sequences appeared in patient Tconv cells. Of roughly 3,300 shared Treg TCRbeta sequences, roughly 32% were healthy-donor-only and around 8.7% patient-only.

For this clone: The target antigen is unknown.

The sorted conventional CD4 T cells were gated as CD4+CD127+. Controls came from healthy donors unrelated to patients. Authors' data handling: Pooled conventional T cells gave approximately 1x10^5 patient and 130,000 to 150,000 donor TCRbeta sequences. Generated by immunoSEQ multiplex PCR, the TCRdb table keeps only in-frame clones and is missing some. D and trimming come from the DNA, and the V and J calls and clone size come from that table. The profile shows about 25,000 clones, roughly 96% of them singletons. Sequencing was performed on CD4+CD127+ conventional T cells sorted from PBMCs. This receptor was obtained from a human donor in good health.

The CDR3 loop reads CASSTRTGGKSGYTF. CDR3 nucleotide sequence: TGTGCCAGCAGCACCCGGACAGGGGGCAAGAGTGGCTACACCTTC. The chain couples TRBV7-9 to TRBJ1-2; 11 bases line up with TRBD1. CDR1 SEHNR and CDR2 FQNEAQ come from the germline V gene (reference sequence). The CDR3 covers 15 residues. Trimming at V came to 5 bases and at J to 7 bases, leaving 9 bases not matched to a gene.